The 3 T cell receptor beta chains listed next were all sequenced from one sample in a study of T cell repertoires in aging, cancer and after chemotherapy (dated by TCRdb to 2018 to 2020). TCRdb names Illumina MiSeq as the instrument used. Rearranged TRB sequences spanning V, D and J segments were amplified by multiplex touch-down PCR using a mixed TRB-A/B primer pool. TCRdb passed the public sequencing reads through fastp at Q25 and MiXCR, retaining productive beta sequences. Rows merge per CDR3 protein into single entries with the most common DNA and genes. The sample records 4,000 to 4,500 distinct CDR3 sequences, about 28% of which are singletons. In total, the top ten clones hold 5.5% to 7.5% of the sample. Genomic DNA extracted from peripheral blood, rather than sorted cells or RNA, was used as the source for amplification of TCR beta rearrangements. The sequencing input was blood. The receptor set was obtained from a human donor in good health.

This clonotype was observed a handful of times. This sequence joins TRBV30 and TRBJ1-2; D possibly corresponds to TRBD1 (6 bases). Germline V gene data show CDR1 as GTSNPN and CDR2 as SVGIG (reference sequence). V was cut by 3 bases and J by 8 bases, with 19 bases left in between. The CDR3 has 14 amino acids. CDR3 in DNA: TGTGCCTGGAGGTTAGGGACACCTCAAAAGGGCTACACCTTC. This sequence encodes CAWRLGTPQKGYTF.

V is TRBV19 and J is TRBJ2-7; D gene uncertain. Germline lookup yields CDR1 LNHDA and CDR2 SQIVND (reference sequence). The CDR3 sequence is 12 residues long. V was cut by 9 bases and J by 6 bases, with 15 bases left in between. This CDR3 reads CAREDPISEQYF. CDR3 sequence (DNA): TGTGCCAGAGAAGACCCCATCTCCGAGCAGTACTTC.

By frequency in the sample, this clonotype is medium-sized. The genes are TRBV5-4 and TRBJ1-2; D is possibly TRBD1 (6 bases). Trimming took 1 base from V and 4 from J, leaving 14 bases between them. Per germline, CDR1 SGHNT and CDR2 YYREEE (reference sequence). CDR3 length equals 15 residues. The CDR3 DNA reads TGTGCCAGCAGCTTGCCTAACAGGGAGAGCTATGGCTACACCTTC. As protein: CASSLPNRESYGYTF.